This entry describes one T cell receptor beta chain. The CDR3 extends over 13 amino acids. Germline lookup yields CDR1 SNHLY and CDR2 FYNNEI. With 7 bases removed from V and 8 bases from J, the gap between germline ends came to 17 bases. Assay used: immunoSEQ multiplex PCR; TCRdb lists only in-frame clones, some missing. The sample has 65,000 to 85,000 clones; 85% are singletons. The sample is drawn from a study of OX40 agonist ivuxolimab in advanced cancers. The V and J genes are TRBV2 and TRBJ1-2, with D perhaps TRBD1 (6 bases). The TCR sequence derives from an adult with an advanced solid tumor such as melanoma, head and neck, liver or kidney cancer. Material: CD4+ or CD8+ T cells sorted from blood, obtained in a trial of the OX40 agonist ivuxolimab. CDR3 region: CASNRENPYGYTF. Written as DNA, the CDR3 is TGTGCCAGCAACAGGGAAAACCCGTACGGCTACACCTTC.